This entry describes one T cell receptor beta chain. Its antigen is unidentified. This record comes from a study of cytomegalovirus exposure and HLA in healthy donors. This CDR3 is 16 amino acids long. Germline lookup yields CDR1 SEHNR and CDR2 FQNEAQ (reference sequence). V was shortened by 1 base and J by 9 bases, with 16 bases between the two germline ends. The PCR contained 60 Vbeta and 13 Jbeta primers. Repertoires were generated with immunoSEQ multiplex PCR, while TCRdb's copy carries only in-frame clones and drops some. The table shows under 200,000 clones, with more than 60% occurring only once. Whole-study results and caveats: Some TCR beta chains (roughly 160 of them) were listed as cytomegalovirus-associated.

Input material: PBMCs. The J gene is TRBJ1-6, the V gene TRBV7-9; no firm D call. This receptor was taken from a male donor in good health and CMV-seronegative. The CDR3 loop is CASSLVPRGAASPLHF. Written as DNA, the CDR3 is TGTGCCAGCAGCTTAGTACCCCGAGGCGCGGCTTCACCCCTCCACTTT.